The 25 T cell receptor beta chains below all came from one sample that was sequenced in a study of radiotherapy plus CTLA-4 blockade in lung cancer. TCRdb's copy holds only in-frame clones and misses some; the assay was immunoSEQ multiplex PCR. Seen here are 81,000 or so clones, approximately 86% observed once, and the top ten hold over 0.85%. Source: peripheral blood, taken from a patient treated with radiotherapy plus ipilimumab. The receptors shown here come from a human donor with non-small cell lung cancer who had stable disease on radiotherapy plus ipilimumab.

V usage is TRBV5-6 and J usage is TRBJ2-2; D could derive from TRBD1 or TRBD2 (5 bases each). V was shortened by 5 bases and J by 4 bases, with 9 bases between the two germline ends. CDR3 size: 13 residues. Germline CDR1 and CDR2: SGHDT and YYEEEE. The CDR3 region is CASRGDGTGELFF. The CDR3 DNA follows: TGTGCCAGCAGGGGGGACGGCACCGGGGAGCTGTTTTTT.

The V call is TRBV29-1, the J call TRBJ2-5, with TRBD2 matching 8 bases. This CDR3 is 14 amino acids long. J gave up 5 bases and V 7 bases, and 12 bases lay outside the gene matches. The germline V gene encodes CDR1 SQVTM and CDR2 ANQGSEA. Here the CDR3 reads CSGSTGGRGETQYF. CDR3 in DNA: TGCAGCGGATCCACGGGGGGGCGGGGCGAGACCCAGTACTTC.

The chain carries TRBV29-1 and TRBJ1-2; D is possibly TRBD1 (5 bases). V lost 7 bases, J lost 2 bases, and 14 bases lay in between. This CDR3 region has 13 residues. CDR1 and CDR2 (germline): SQVTM, ANQGSEA. The CDR3 region is CSARTRTNYGYTF. CDR3 bases: TGCAGCGCTCGGACACGAACGAACTATGGCTACACCTTC.

The gene calls are TRBV7-8 and TRBJ1-4; possible D gene TRBD1, 5 bases. V was clipped by 4 bases and J by 8 bases, with 17 bases between them. The CDR3 contains 15 residues. Germline loops: CDR1 SGHVS, CDR2 FQNEAQ. This CDR3 reads CASSSSGGVGEKLFF. The CDR3 bases are TGTGCCAGCAGCTCCTCAGGAGGGGTTGGAGAAAAACTGTTTTTT.

The chain combines TRBV30 with TRBJ2-7; possibly TRBD1 for D (5 bases). This CDR3 region has 11 residues. Per germline, CDR1 GTSNPN and CDR2 SVGIG (reference sequence). V lost 2 bases and J 3 bases, leaving 5 bases between the germline ends. CDR3 in amino acids: CAWSTGYEQYF. The CDR3 region has the DNA TGTGCCTGGAGTACAGGCTACGAGCAGTACTTC.

This rearrangement joins TRBV28 to TRBJ1-3, with 9 nucleotides matching TRBD1. Germline V gene lookup returns CDR1 MDHEN and CDR2 SYDVKM. Losses at the gene ends were 5 bases for V and 7 bases for J; bases not matched to a gene: 9. There are 15 residues in the CDR3. As DNA, the CDR3 is TGTGCCAGCAGTCCCAGGGGACAGGGCCACAACACCATATATTTT. Encoded protein: CASSPRGQGHNTIYF.

This rearrangement joins TRBV19 to TRBJ2-7; TRBD1 agrees at 8 bases. Trimming at V came to 3 bases and at J to 6 bases, leaving 10 bases not matched to a gene. The CDR3 extends over 15 amino acids. Germline lookup yields CDR1 LNHDA and CDR2 SQIVND (reference sequence). The CDR3 region has the DNA TGTGCCAGTAGTATTGAGCGAGACAGGGGAGGCGAGCAGTACTTC. Protein sequence: CASSIERDRGGEQYF.

The J gene is TRBJ2-1, the V gene TRBV5-1, with a possible D match to TRBD1 (5 bases). The CDR3 is made up of 16 amino acids. Germline assignment: CDR1 SGHRS and CDR2 YFSETQ. Deletions cut 4 bases from V and 2 bases from J, with 16 bases between. As DNA, the CDR3 is TGCGCCAGCAGCCGAGTGGCAGGGCGGACCTACAATGAGCAGTTCTTC. The encoded protein is CASSRVAGRTYNEQFF.

The chain couples TRBV11-3 to TRBJ2-2, with 10 nucleotides matching TRBD2. Per the germline V gene, CDR1 is SGHNT and CDR2 is YENEEA. This CDR3 is 15 amino acids long. Trimming took 4 bases from V and 6 from J; bases not matched to a gene: 5. The DNA of the CDR3 is TGTGCCAGCAGCTCTAGCGGGAGTAGGCCCGGGGAGCTGTTTTTT. It specifies CASSSSGSRPGELFF.

The chain uses TRBV28 and TRBJ2-7; 11 bases map to TRBD1. With V trimmed by 8 bases and J by 6 bases, 6 bases remained unmatched. The V gene's germline CDR1 is MDHEN and CDR2 SYDVKM. The length of the CDR3 is 13 residues. This CDR3 reads CASGTGTGGEQYF. The CDR3 DNA follows: TGTGCCAGCGGAACCGGGACAGGGGGCGAGCAGTACTTC. Looking up the rest from reference TRBV28 and TRBJ2-7 gives the full variable domain: DVKVTQSSRYLVKRTGEKVFLECVQDMDHENMFWYRQDPGLGLRLIYFSYDVKMKEKGDIPEGYSVSREKKERFSLILESASTNQTSMYLCASGTGTGGEQYFGPGTRLTVT.

The chain is built from TRBV5-4 and TRBJ1-1, with D possibly being TRBD1 (5 bases). This CDR3 spans 14 amino acids. V was clipped by 9 bases and J by 5 bases, with 20 bases between them. Germline values: CDR1 SGHNT, CDR2 YYREEE (reference sequence). As DNA, the CDR3 is TGTGCCACCCTCCCACGGGGGGGTACGACTGAAGCTTTCTTT. Translated: CATLPRGGTTEAFF. Full variable domain (rest looked up from reference TRBV5-4 and TRBJ1-1): ETGVTQSPTHLIKTRGQQVTLRCSSQSGHNTVSWYQQALGQGPQFIFQYYREEENGRGNFPPRFSGLQFPNYSSELNVNALELDDSALYLCATLPRGGTTEAFFGQGTRLTVV.

The rearrangement links TRBV7-7 to TRBJ2-2, with a tentative D call TRBD2 (6 bases). The germline gives CDR1 SSHAT, CDR2 FNYEAQ (reference sequence). CDR3 size: 16 residues. V gave up 5 bases and J gave up 3 bases, with 16 bases separating them. The CDR3 bases are TGTGCCAGCAGCCGGTCCGGGACTCATTACACCGGGGAGCTGTTTTTT. Translating it yields CASSRSGTHYTGELFF.

The chain recombines TRBV7-2 with TRBJ2-3; TRBD2 agrees at 12 bases. The germline CDR1 and CDR2 sequences are SGHTA and FQGNSA. The CDR3 totals 18 residues. The J segment lost 8 bases and the V segment lost 0 bases, leaving 12 bases of the junction unmatched. CDR3 in DNA: TGTGCCAGCAGCTTAGCCCCGACTAGCGGGAGAGCCGCAGGTACGCAGTATTTT. Amino acids: CASSLAPTSGRAAGTQYF. Using reference TRBV7-2 and TRBJ2-3 for the parts outside the CDR3, the full variable domain is GAGVSQSPSNKVTEKGKDVELRCDPISGHTALYWYRQSLGQGLEFLIYFQGNSAPDKSGLPSDRFSAERTGGSVSTLTIQRTQQEDSAVYLCASSLAPTSGRAAGTQYFGPGTRLTVL.

This clone has a single count. This rearrangement joins TRBV9 to TRBJ2-2; D gene uncertain. Deletions cut 3 bases from V and 8 bases from J, with 8 bases between. The CDR3 covers 12 residues. The germline V gene encodes CDR1 SGDLS and CDR2 YYNGEE. CDR3 coding DNA: TGTGCCAGCAGCGCCGCAAGAGGGGAGCTGTTTTTT. Protein sequence: CASSAARGELFF.

J is TRBJ2-4 and V is TRBV6-6; TRBD2 aligns across 8 bases. With 6 bases clipped from V and 8 bases from J, the junction kept 9 bases outside the gene matches. Germline CDR1 MNHNY, CDR2 SVGAGI (reference sequence). The length of the CDR3 is 14 residues. CDR3 sequence: CASRDSGSRDIQYF. In DNA, the CDR3 is TGTGCCAGCAGAGACAGCGGGAGTAGGGACATTCAGTACTTC.

The chain couples TRBV10-3 to TRBJ1-2, with D possibly TRBD1 on 6 matching bases. The CDR3 is made up of 16 amino acids. Germline values: CDR1 ENHRY, CDR2 SYGVKD. The germline V and J ends were trimmed by 3 bases and 0 bases, with 14 bases remaining between them. CDR3: CAISDPGQSTNYGYTF. CDR3 DNA: TGTGCCATCAGTGATCCCGGACAGAGTACTAACTATGGCTACACCTTC.

The V call is TRBV7-8, the J call TRBJ2-2, with D possibly matching TRBD1 (6 bases). The germline V gene encodes CDR1 SGHVS and CDR2 FQNEAQ. This CDR3 comprises 14 residues. V was pared by 2 bases and J by 4 bases, with 8 bases between. CDR3 in amino acids: CASSLRQATGELFF. In nucleotides, the CDR3 is TGTGCCAGCAGCTTAAGACAGGCCACCGGGGAGCTGTTTTTT.

The rearrangement links TRBV28 to TRBJ1-4, with TRBD1 as a possible D gene (5 bases). Germline V lookup: CDR1 MDHEN, CDR2 SYDVKM. The CDR3 runs to 18 residues. Deletions cut 6 bases from V and 4 bases from J, with 24 bases between. The CDR3 protein is CASSTGLGGGEDNEKLFF. DNA of the CDR3: TGTGCCAGCAGCACTGGACTTGGGGGAGGGGAGGATAATGAAAAACTGTTTTTT.

V gene TRBV28 combines with J gene TRBJ2-7; weak D call: TRBD1 (6 bases). V lost 6 bases to trimming and J lost 0 bases, with 12 bases between them. CDR3 length: 14 amino acids. Germline V gene lookup returns CDR1 MDHEN and CDR2 SYDVKM. The CDR3 spells CASSRTVLSYEQYF. The DNA for the CDR3 is TGTGCCAGCAGCCGGACAGTCCTCTCCTACGAGCAGTACTTC. Full variable domain (remainder filled in from reference TRBV28 and TRBJ2-7): DVKVTQSSRYLVKRTGEKVFLECVQDMDHENMFWYRQDPGLGLRLIYFSYDVKMKEKGDIPEGYSVSREKKERFSLILESASTNQTSMYLCASSRTVLSYEQYFGPGTRLTVT.

In this sample, this clone turned up once. The gene calls are TRBV18 and TRBJ2-5, with 10 bases lining up with TRBD1. Germline values: CDR1 KGHSH, CDR2 LQKENI. With V trimmed by 6 bases and J by 1 base, 5 bases remained unmatched. The CDR3 has 15 residues. The CDR3: CASSSDRGPQETQYF. DNA of the CDR3: TGTGCCAGCTCTAGTGACAGGGGGCCCCAAGAGACCCAGTACTTC.

The rearrangement uses TRBV6-4 and TRBJ1-1; the D gene is possibly TRBD1 (5 bases). The V gene lost 6 bases and the J gene lost 1 base, with 15 bases spanning the gap. The CDR3 has 15 residues. The germline V gene has CDR1 MRHNA and CDR2 SNTAGT. The CDR3 bases are TGTGCCAGCAGCCCGACGGTGGGGCCGAACACTGAAGCTTTCTTT. Amino acid sequence: CASSPTVGPNTEAFF.

The DNA of the CDR3 is TGTGCCAGCAGTGATTGGACAGGGGTGGAGGTGGAGCATTTT. It encodes CASSDWTGVEVEHF. The chain recombines TRBV6-1 with TRBJ1-5, with 9 bases matching TRBD1. V lost 3 bases, J lost 14 bases, and 11 bases stayed unmatched. CDR3 size: 14 residues. Germline assignment: CDR1 MNHNS and CDR2 SASEGT.

Written as DNA, the CDR3 is TGCAGCGTGGGGTCGGACCCGGGGTCACCCCTCCACTTT. Amino acids: CSVGSDPGSPLHF. V is TRBV29-1 and J is TRBJ1-6; no definite D call. CDR1 and CDR2 from the germline V gene are SQVTM and ANQGSEA. The CDR3 runs 13 residues. The V end lost 6 bases, the J end lost 10 bases, and 16 bases lay between the germline ends.

The chain combines TRBV10-2 with TRBJ2-3; TRBD1 matches at 7 bases. This CDR3 is 15 amino acids long. The V gene end was trimmed by 5 bases and the J gene end by 6 bases; junction bases not matched to a gene: 11. CDR1 and CDR2 (germline): WSHSY, SAAADI. CDR3 in DNA: TGCGCCAGCAGTTCACAGGGGAAGGAGAGGGATACGCAGTATTTT. This gives the protein CASSSQGKERDTQYF.

V usage is TRBV27 and J usage is TRBJ1-1; 8 bases are shared with TRBD1. The junction had 4 bases not matched to a gene; V was cut back by 0 bases and J by 4 bases. The CDR3 has 15 amino acids. Germline CDR1 reads MNHEY; CDR2 reads SMNVEV (reference sequence). The CDR3 protein is CASSLSTGGTTEAFF. CDR3 nucleotide sequence: TGTGCCAGCAGTTTATCTACAGGGGGAACCACTGAAGCTTTCTTT.